These 23 T cell receptor beta chains were all obtained from the same sample, sequenced in a study of T-cell memory formation after mild COVID-19. TCRdb re-called the 5' RACE reads through MiXCR, storing one row per CDR3 protein. The table records roughly 280,000 distinct CDR3 sequences, 15% to 20% of them present only once. Specimen: PBMCs or a T cell subset sorted from them (not recorded which). The source is a man younger than 30 who had mild COVID-19 (a few samples of this study predate the infection). Cell type and time point are not known.

CDR3 bases: TGCAGTTCGGGGGCAGGGTGGAACTATGGCTACACCTTC. Translating gives CSSGAGWNYGYTF. The J gene is TRBJ1-2, the V gene TRBV20-1, with D possibly being TRBD1 (6 bases). Germline CDR1 and CDR2: DFQATT and SNEGSKA (reference sequence). The CDR3 consists of 13 residues. The V and J ends lost 8 bases and 2 bases respectively, with 15 bases between them.

This clonotype showed up just a few times. The V and J genes are TRBV7-2 and TRBJ1-5; no clear D. Germline CDR1 and CDR2: SGHTA and FQGNSA. The V and J ends lost 7 bases and 3 bases respectively, with 13 bases between them. This CDR3 contains 14 residues. For the CDR3, the DNA is TGTGCCAGCACCCCCGCGACATCCAATCAGCCCCAGCATTTT. It translates to CASTPATSNQPQHF.

There are a few counts of this clonotype. At one end, the junction sequence differs from germline, possibly due to a read error. CDR3 in DNA: TGTGCCAGTAGAATAGGACAGGACAACTATGGCTACACCTTC. This codes for CASRIGQDNYGYTF. The rearrangement links TRBV19 to TRBJ1-2; 7 bases agree with TRBD1. Germline V gene sequence: CDR1 LNHDA, CDR2 SQIVND (reference sequence). This CDR3 spans 14 amino acids.

The chain employs TRBV5-1 and TRBJ2-5, with 9 bases fitting TRBD1. There are 15 residues in the CDR3. CDR1 and CDR2 from the germline V gene are SGHRS and YFSETQ. V trimming: 4 bases; J trimming: 4 bases; junction bases outside the gene matches: 8. The CDR3 DNA is TGCGCCAGCAGCCCGAATACAGGGGGCCCAGAGACCCAGTACTTC. This codes for CASSPNTGGPETQYF.

DNA of the CDR3: TGCGCCAGCAGCCAAGGGTTTTCTTCGGGGGAGTTCTCAGATACGCAGTATTTT. Translation: CASSQGFSSGEFSDTQYF. This chain links TRBV4-3 with TRBJ2-3; possible D gene TRBD2, 6 bases. The CDR3 length is 18 residues. Germline V CDR1 and CDR2: LGHNA, YSLEER. V was trimmed by 1 base and J by 4 bases, leaving 21 bases between them.

The chain has TRBV6-1 and TRBJ1-4; D uncertain. V lost 2 bases and J 1 base, leaving 11 bases between the germline ends. The V gene's germline CDR1 is MNHNS and CDR2 SASEGT. The CDR3 runs 16 residues. Written as DNA, the CDR3 is TGTGCCAGCAGTGAATCATCTGGAGAAACTAATGAAAAACTGTTTTTT. Protein product: CASSESSGETNEKLFF.

The chain has TRBV28 and TRBJ2-7; maybe TRBD1 (6 bases). This CDR3 is 11 amino acids long. Trimming took 8 bases from V and 5 from J, leaving 10 bases between them. The germline V gene encodes CDR1 MDHEN and CDR2 SYDVKM. The CDR3 DNA sequence: TGTGCCAGCCGCAGGGGACACGAGCAGTACGTC. This gives the protein CASRRGHEQYV.

This clonotype showed up just a few times. CDR3 sequence reads: CASREIGRANTEAFF. The CDR3 bases are TGCGCCAGCAGGGAGATTGGGAGGGCGAACACTGAAGCTTTCTTT. The chain uses TRBV5-1 and TRBJ1-1; no firm D call. V lost 5 bases and J 1 base, leaving 15 bases between the germline ends. The CDR3 totals 15 residues. From germline, CDR1 is SGHRS and CDR2 YFSETQ.

The chain links TRBV4-1 to TRBJ2-3, with 9 positions matching TRBD2. Germline trimming cut 1 base from V and 3 bases from J; bases unmatched to any gene: 2. Germline V gives CDR1 MGHRA, CDR2 YSYEKL. CDR3 length: 15 amino acids. As DNA, the CDR3 is TGCGCCAGCAGCCAAGTCCTAGCGGGAACAGATACGCAGTATTTT. Protein product: CASSQVLAGTDTQYF.

The CDR3 sequence is CASSYDGGEQFF. Written as DNA, the CDR3 is TGTGCCAGCAGTTACGACGGGGGGGAGCAGTTCTTC. J is TRBJ2-1 and V is TRBV6-6, with 7 bases identical to TRBD2. The CDR3 loop spans 12 amino acids. J was trimmed by 10 bases and V by 2 bases; bases with no gene match: 2. In germline, CDR1 is MNHNY, CDR2 SVGAGI (reference sequence).

The chain links TRBV7-8 to TRBJ2-7, with TRBD1 matching over 7 bases. CDR3 length: 14 amino acids. The germline V gene encodes CDR1 SGHVS and CDR2 FQNEAQ. Trimming took 5 bases from V and 2 from J; bases not matched to a gene: 6. CDR3 sequence: CASSATGVAYEQYV. The CDR3 DNA is TGTGCCAGCAGCGCAACAGGGGTCGCCTACGAGCAGTACGTC.

This clonotype has more than one count but fewer than ten. The chain has TRBV10-1 and TRBJ1-1; D uncertain. This CDR3 region has 13 residues. The germline V and J ends were trimmed by 3 bases and 0 bases, with 5 bases remaining between them. Per germline, CDR1 WNHNN and CDR2 SYGVQD (reference sequence). CDR3 in amino acids: CASSDIMNTEAFF. In DNA, the CDR3 is TGCGCCAGCAGTGATATTATGAACACTGAAGCTTTCTTT.

The table lists this clonotype with many counts. The chain couples TRBV5-1 to TRBJ1-1, with 7 bases that match TRBD1. CDR1 is SGHRS, CDR2 YFSETQ, per germline. The CDR3 is 16 amino acids. The CDR3 DNA sequence: TGCCCCGCTACAAGCGGGACAGAAGAACCAAACACTGAAGCTTTCTTT. It codes for CPATSGTEEPNTEAFF.

A few counts support this clonotype. V and J are TRBV7-2 and TRBJ1-5, with D uncertain. This CDR3 contains 14 residues. Germline CDR1 reads SGHTA; CDR2 reads FQGNSA. V lost 5 bases and J 3 bases, leaving 11 bases between the germline ends. This CDR3 is CASSRRGPNQPQHF. The CDR3 bases are TGTGCCAGCAGCCGTCGTGGGCCCAATCAGCCCCAGCATTTT. Complete variable domain (other parts from reference TRBV7-2 and TRBJ1-5): GAGVSQSPSNKVTEKGKDVELRCDPISGHTALYWYRQSLGQGLEFLIYFQGNSAPDKSGLPSDRFSAERTGGSVSTLTIQRTQQEDSAVYLCASSRRGPNQPQHFGDGTRLSIL.

This sequence joins TRBV20-1 and TRBJ2-3; perhaps TRBD1 as D (5 bases). Germline V CDR1 and CDR2: DFQATT, SNEGSKA (reference sequence). V was shortened by 2 bases and J by 7 bases, with 16 bases between the two germline ends. CDR3 length equals 14 residues. As DNA, the CDR3 is TGCAGTGCTAGACCGATAGGGGTTTCATATACGCAGTATTTT. It encodes CSARPIGVSYTQYF.

The chain has TRBV5-1 and TRBJ1-3; a weak D match, TRBD1 (5 bases). This CDR3 is built from 19 residues. From germline, CDR1 is SGHRS and CDR2 YFSETQ. The V end was cut by 4 bases, the J end by 4 bases, with 27 bases between. The CDR3 here is CASSVTGSDIWRGGNTIYF. CDR3 sequence (DNA): TGCGCCAGCAGCGTGACCGGGTCAGATATTTGGAGGGGAGGAAACACCATATATTTT.

There are a few counts of this clonotype. This chain's CDR3 is CATSRPSGGYNEQFF. The CDR3 DNA follows: TGTGCCACCAGCAGGCCTAGCGGGGGGTACAATGAGCAGTTCTTC. The V call is TRBV15, the J call TRBJ2-1; 11 bases align to TRBD2. The J segment lost 4 bases and the V segment lost 3 bases, leaving 2 bases of the junction unmatched. Germline loops: CDR1 LNHNV, CDR2 YYDKDF (reference sequence). The CDR3 sequence is 15 residues long.

The chain joins TRBV7-9 to TRBJ2-3; TRBD1 or TRBD2 may be the D gene (6 bases each). V gave up 7 bases and J gave up 6 bases, with 8 bases separating them. CDR3 length: 11 amino acids. CDR1 SEHNR and CDR2 FQNEAQ come from the germline V gene (reference sequence). In DNA, the CDR3 is TGTGCCAGCAAGGGGGGCGATACGCAGTATTTT. This encodes CASKGGDTQYF.

This clonotype has a handful of counts. This chain links TRBV6-6 with TRBJ1-2, with 9 bases identical to TRBD1. This CDR3 comprises 14 residues. The J segment lost 7 bases and the V segment lost 1 base, leaving 4 bases of the junction unmatched. Germline CDR1 reads MNHNY; CDR2 reads SVGAGI (reference sequence). The chain's CDR3 is CASSYWDRVGGYTF. As DNA, the CDR3 is TGTGCCAGCAGTTACTGGGACAGGGTCGGTGGCTACACCTTC.

This clonotype was seen a few times. The J gene is TRBJ1-2, the V gene TRBV18; TRBD1 matches at 10 bases. CDR3 size: 14 residues. CDR1 is KGHSH and CDR2 is LQKENI in the germline V gene. Unmatched junction bases numbered 3, after V lost 3 bases and J lost 5 bases. CDR3 region: CASSPWDRGYGYTF. CDR3 DNA sequence: TGTGCCAGCTCACCTTGGGACAGGGGATATGGCTACACCTTC. Combining the CDR3 with reference TRBV18 and TRBJ1-2 gives the whole variable domain NAGVMQNPRHLVRRRGQEARLRCSPMKGHSHVYWYRQLPEEGLKFMVYLQKENIIDESGMPKERFSAEFPKEGPSILRIQQVVRGDSAAYFCASSPWDRGYGYTFGSGTRLTVV.

This clonotype was seen more than once but under ten times. The V and J genes are TRBV27 and TRBJ2-4, with D possibly TRBD2 on 5 matching bases. The length of the CDR3 is 21 residues. V shed 0 bases and J shed 1 base, with 25 bases lying between them. Germline CDR1 reads MNHEY; CDR2 reads SMNVEV (reference sequence). This CDR3 reads CASSLSGMRAVRMMAKNIQYF. CDR3 DNA sequence: TGTGCCAGCAGTTTATCTGGTATGAGGGCGGTAAGGATGATGGCCAAAAACATTCAGTACTTC.

In this sample, this clonotype turned up a few times. This chain joins TRBV12-3 or TRBV12-4 and TRBJ1-6; D not certain. Trimming cost V 7 bases and J 6 bases, with 16 bases left between them. CDR3 size: 15 residues. Here the CDR3 reads CASNLFPGSNSPLHF. DNA for the CDR3: TGTGCCAGCAACCTCTTTCCGGGATCTAATTCACCCCTCCACTTT.

The chain recombines TRBV20-1 with TRBJ1-3; D ambiguous. The CDR3 extends over 10 amino acids. Germline values: CDR1 DFQATT, CDR2 SNEGSKA (reference sequence). Trimming stripped 0 bases from V and 14 bases from J, with 8 bases between. CDR3 coding DNA: TGCAGTGCTAGAGATGTCCGATTATATTTT. Translated, it gives CSARDVRLYF.